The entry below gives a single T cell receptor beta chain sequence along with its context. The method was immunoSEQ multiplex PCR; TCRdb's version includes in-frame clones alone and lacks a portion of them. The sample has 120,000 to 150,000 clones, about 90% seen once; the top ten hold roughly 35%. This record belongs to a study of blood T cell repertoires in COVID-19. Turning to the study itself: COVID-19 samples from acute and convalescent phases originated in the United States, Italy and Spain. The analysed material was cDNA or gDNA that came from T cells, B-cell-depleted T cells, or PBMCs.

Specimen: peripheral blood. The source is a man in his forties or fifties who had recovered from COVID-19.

The CDR3 protein is CATAEGQYSNQPQHF. CDR3 DNA sequence: TGTGCCACAGCTGAAGGACAATATAGCAATCAGCCCCAGCATTTT. This chain connects TRBV10-3 to TRBJ1-5; TRBD1 is a possible D gene (5 bases). CDR3 length: 15 residues. Germline V gene sequence: CDR1 ENHRY, CDR2 SYGVKD. V lost 10 bases, J lost 0 bases, and 16 bases lay in between.